This T cell receptor beta chain comes out of a study of technical replicates of blood from several donors. The protocol was immunoSEQ multiplex PCR, while the TCRdb copy is restricted to in-frame clones and leaves out a portion. There are 79,000 or so clones in the sample; about 91% occur only once, and 0.25% lies in the top ten. Germline loops: CDR1 MNHEY, CDR2 SMNVEV (reference sequence). The length of the CDR3 is 13 residues. V was pared by 8 bases and J by 6 bases, with 13 bases between. Sequenced material: T cells isolated from PBMCs. This sequence originates from a human donor in good health. V gene TRBV27 combines with J gene TRBJ1-4; no clear D gene. CDR3 sequence reads: CASSHHQYEKLFF. The CDR3 DNA is TGTGCCAGCTCCCACCACCAGTATGAAAAACTGTTTTTT.